The next 23 T cell receptor beta chains were all read from a single sample in a study of cytomegalovirus exposure and HLA in healthy donors (dated by TCRdb to about 2017). Receptor amplification or capture employed the immunoSEQ multiplex PCR assay. A mixture of 60 forward primers for TCR Vbeta segments and 13 reverse primers for TCR Jbeta segments was used in the multiplex PCR. TCRdb mirrors the immuneACCESS table, restricted to in-frame sequences. Some clones are absent from its copies; in checked studies, under half trace to an unresolved V gene, and the reason for the others is unknown. The sample contains some 150,000 clones, nearly 10% of them found a single time. Of the sample, less than 2% falls within the top ten clones. Source material: PBMCs. The receptors derive from a man between 50 and 59 years old in good health and CMV-seronegative.

Comments on this clone: One junction end disagrees with the germline gene, perhaps due to a read error. The chain carries TRBV7-7 and TRBJ2-1; 11 bases align to TRBD2. Germline V CDR1 and CDR2: SSHAT, FNYEAQ (reference sequence). This CDR3 has 16 residues. CDR3 in DNA: TGTGCTAGCAGCTTCGGGCCTAGCGGGGGGAACAATGAGCAGTTCTTC. Translation gives CASSFGPSGGNNEQFF.

This clone was detected only a few times. The CDR3 reads CASSFFRGKTTNEKLFF. CDR3 sequence (DNA): TGTGCCAGCAGCTTCTTCAGGGGTAAAACAACTAATGAAAAACTGTTTTTT. The chain joins TRBV5-6 to TRBJ1-4; D is perhaps TRBD1 (6 bases). The CDR3 has 17 residues. Trimming left V 2 bases short and J 0 bases short, with 14 bases between. Germline CDR1 reads SGHDT; CDR2 reads YYEEEE.

This clone has only a few counts. The CDR3 loop reads CATAHRGGYEQYF. In DNA, the CDR3 is TGTGCCACAGCCCACAGGGGGGGGTACGAGCAGTACTTC. J is TRBJ2-7 and V is TRBV27; the D gene is possibly TRBD1 (8 bases). V was shortened by 10 bases and J by 4 bases, with 17 bases between the two germline ends. CDR3 length equals 13 residues. Germline values: CDR1 MNHEY, CDR2 SMNVEV (reference sequence).

This clone has a handful of counts. This chain links TRBV2 with TRBJ2-1; 7 bases line up with TRBD2. The germline CDR1 and CDR2 sequences are SNHLY and FYNNEI. This CDR3 is 14 amino acids long. V dropped 4 bases and J dropped 4; count of bases not matched to a gene: 4. Here the CDR3 reads CASSGTSYYNEQFF. CDR3 nucleotide sequence: TGTGCCAGCAGTGGGACTAGTTATTACAATGAGCAGTTCTTC.

This clone came up a few times. This chain uses TRBV9 with TRBJ1-4; 7 nucleotides match TRBD1. V lost 2 bases, J lost 8 bases, and 18 bases stayed unmatched. Germline loops: CDR1 SGDLS, CDR2 YYNGEE. This CDR3 has 18 residues. The CDR3 reads CASSVWEQGPAIGEKLFF. As DNA, the CDR3 is TGTGCCAGCAGCGTGTGGGAACAGGGGCCGGCGATTGGAGAAAAACTGTTTTTT.

This chain joins TRBV11-2 and TRBJ2-1; D is undetermined. Trimming took 3 bases from V and 8 from J, leaving 14 bases between them. The CDR3 totals 14 residues. Looked up from germline, CDR1 is SGHAT and CDR2 is FQNNGV. DNA for the CDR3: TGTGCCAGCAGCTTCGCATACGACTGGGATGAGCAGTTCTTC. It is translated as CASSFAYDWDEQFF. Based on the CDR3 plus reference TRBV11-2 and TRBJ2-1, the full variable domain is EAGVAQSPRYKIIEKRQSVAFWCNPISGHATLYWYQQILGQGPKLLIQFQNNGVVDDSQLPKDRFSAERLKGVDSTLKIQPAKLEDSAVYLCASSFAYDWDEQFFGPGTRLTVL.

The V gene is TRBV25-1, the J gene TRBJ2-7; the D gene is possibly TRBD1 (5 bases). Per the germline V gene, CDR1 is MGHDK and CDR2 is SYGVNS. The V end lost 10 bases, the J end lost 0 bases, and 16 bases lay between the germline ends. This CDR3 is built from 14 residues. The CDR3 DNA reads as TGTGCCACCTGGGAAGGTGGGGCCTCCTACGAGCAGTACTTC. It encodes CATWEGGASYEQYF.

This clone was recorded a few times. The J gene is TRBJ2-6, the V gene TRBV7-3, with D possibly being TRBD1 (5 bases). The V gene's germline CDR1 is SGHTA and CDR2 FQGTGA. V was shortened by 4 bases and J by 0 bases, with 10 bases between the two germline ends. The CDR3 sequence is 16 residues long. The chain's CDR3 is CASSSPQGSGANVLTF. In nucleotides, the CDR3 is TGTGCCAGCAGCTCCCCCCAGGGCTCTGGGGCCAACGTCCTGACTTTC.

This clone showed up just a few times. The chain uses TRBV25-1 and TRBJ2-7; TRBD1 matches 10 bases. Trimming removed 6 bases from V and 2 bases from J; junction bases left unmatched: 4. The CDR3 length is 14 residues. Germline CDR1 MGHDK, CDR2 SYGVNS. CDR3 DNA: TGTGCCAGCAGCCAGACAGGGGGCCCCTACGAGCAGTACTTC. Translation gives CASSQTGGPYEQYF.

The gene calls are TRBV5-1 and TRBJ1-1, with 9 bases lining up with TRBD1. Germline V gene lookup returns CDR1 SGHRS and CDR2 YFSETQ. This CDR3 region has 15 residues. The ends lost 4 bases at V and 4 bases at J; junction bases unmatched: 8. CDR3 in DNA: TGCGCCAGCAGCGCGCAACAGGGGGCTGGCACTGAAGCTTTCTTT. It codes for CASSAQQGAGTEAFF.

This clone was picked up a small number of times. V is TRBV27 and J is TRBJ2-7, with 9 bases identical to TRBD2. CDR3 size: 16 residues. The trim removed 6 bases at V and 5 bases at J, leaving 14 bases unmatched. Germline CDR1 MNHEY, CDR2 SMNVEV (reference sequence). CDR3 sequence (DNA): TGTGCCAGCAGAAAGTTTACGGGACTAGCATTTAACGAGCAGTACTTC. Its translation is CASRKFTGLAFNEQYF.

This clone showed up just a few times. This chain joins TRBV5-1 and TRBJ1-1, with D tentatively TRBD1 (6 bases). Germline V gene data show CDR1 as SGHRS and CDR2 as YFSETQ. CDR3 size: 16 residues. Trimming took off 4 bases at V and 1 base at J, with 17 bases between the two ends. The CDR3 region has the DNA TGCGCCAGCAGCCCGAAGCCGACAGGTAAGAACACTGAAGCTTTCTTT. Translation: CASSPKPTGKNTEAFF.

This clone was observed a handful of times. This chain uses TRBV14 with TRBJ1-2; 7 bases fit TRBD1. The CDR3 contains 15 residues. Germline trimming cut 2 bases from V and 6 bases from J; bases unmatched to any gene: 9. Germline-derived CDR1 and CDR2 are SGHDN and FVKESK. The chain's CDR3 is CASSQLRTGVHGYTF. CDR3 nucleotides: TGTGCCAGCAGCCAATTGAGGACAGGAGTCCATGGCTACACCTTC.

In its sample, this clone was seen a few times. The chain employs TRBV30 and TRBJ1-6; D perhaps matches TRBD1 (6 bases). This CDR3 has 13 residues. V was shortened by 2 bases and J by 8 bases, with 10 bases between the two germline ends. Germline assignment: CDR1 GTSNPN and CDR2 SVGIG (reference sequence). This CDR3 is CAWSSWGHSPLHF. CDR3 DNA: TGTGCCTGGAGTTCGTGGGGGCATTCACCCCTCCACTTT.

A few counts support this clone. The chain uses TRBV29-1 and TRBJ2-7; TRBD1 aligns across 7 bases. This CDR3 has 13 amino acids. V was clipped by 6 bases and J by 5 bases; unmatched bases: 10. Germline CDR1 SQVTM, CDR2 ANQGSEA. Here the CDR3 DNA reads TGCAGCGTCCCGACAGGGACCCTTGACGAGCAGTACTTC. Residues: CSVPTGTLDEQYF.

This clone has a handful of counts. The CDR3 DNA reads as TGTGCCAGCAGCTTAGTATCGAACACTGAAGCTTTCTTT. Translation gives CASSLVSNTEAFF. V usage is TRBV11-1 and J usage is TRBJ1-1; no reliable D call. Trimming removed 1 base from V and 1 base from J, with 4 bases in between. The germline V gene has CDR1 SGHAT and CDR2 FQDESV (reference sequence). The CDR3 covers 13 residues. The entire variable domain, with the rest obtained from reference TRBV11-1 and TRBJ1-1, is as follows: EAEVAQSPRYKITEKSQAVAFWCDPISGHATLYWYRQILGQGPELLVQFQDESVVDDSQLPKDRFSAERLKGVDSTLKIQPAELGDSAMYLCASSLVSNTEAFFGQGTRLTVV.

This clone came up a few times. The chain carries TRBV7-8 and TRBJ1-2, with 7 nucleotides matching TRBD1. The CDR3 has 14 amino acids. Germline CDR1 SGHVS, CDR2 FQNEAQ. Trimming cost V 4 bases and J 4 bases; bases outside gene matches: 6. CDR3 nucleotide sequence: TGTGCCAGCAGCTCTGACAGGGAGAGCTATGGCTACACCTTC. This encodes CASSSDRESYGYTF.

This clone was recorded a few times. The chain recombines TRBV7-2 with TRBJ2-3; 7 bases are a match to TRBD2. CDR1 SGHTA and CDR2 FQGNSA come from the germline V gene. The ends lost 3 bases at V and 0 bases at J; junction bases unmatched: 9. This CDR3 contains 17 residues. CDR3 sequence reads: CASSFLQAGVSTDTQYF. Here the CDR3 DNA reads TGTGCCAGCAGCTTTTTGCAGGCGGGAGTTAGCACAGATACGCAGTATTTT.

This clone came up a few times. The rearrangement joins TRBV6-1 to TRBJ1-5; D unresolved. The CDR3 is made up of 14 amino acids. The V end was cut by 8 bases, the J end by 7 bases, with 18 bases between. The germline gives CDR1 MNHNS, CDR2 SASEGT. The CDR3 is CASFTDGREQPQHF. The DNA for the CDR3 is TGTGCCAGCTTCACAGATGGGAGGGAGCAGCCCCAGCATTTT.

A few counts support this clone. The chain couples TRBV6-6 to TRBJ2-1; TRBD2 matches 12 bases. Trimming took 0 bases from V and 8 from J; bases not matched to a gene: 5. CDR3 length equals 16 residues. Germline loops: CDR1 MNHNY, CDR2 SVGAGI (reference sequence). CDR3 in amino acids: CASSYSRTSGVDEQFF. As DNA, the CDR3 is TGTGCCAGCAGTTACTCCCGGACTAGCGGGGTCGATGAGCAGTTCTTC.

The V call is TRBV4-1, the J call TRBJ2-2; 9 bases are a match to TRBD2. Germline assignment: CDR1 MGHRA and CDR2 YSYEKL. The CDR3 sequence is 16 residues long. The junction had 9 bases not matched to a gene; V was cut back by 4 bases and J by 6 bases. The CDR3 coding sequence is TGCGCCAGCAGCCTTAACGACTGGACTAGCGCCGGGGAGCTGTTTTTT. Translating gives CASSLNDWTSAGELFF.

The V gene is TRBV7-6, the J gene TRBJ1-1; no firm D call. Trimming left V 6 bases short and J 4 bases short, with 21 bases between. Per germline, CDR1 SGHVS and CDR2 FNYEAQ. The CDR3 totals 16 residues. CDR3: CASRPDSRDRGTEAFF. CDR3 DNA: TGTGCCAGCAGACCCGACTCAAGGGATCGGGGCACTGAAGCTTTCTTT.

There are a few counts of this clone. This chain connects TRBV30 to TRBJ1-5; 8 bases align to TRBD1. The V segment lost 5 bases and the J segment 6 bases; nucleotides outside the gene matches: 6. CDR3 length: 13 residues. The germline V gene encodes CDR1 GTSNPN and CDR2 SVGIG (reference sequence). Here the CDR3 DNA reads TGTGCCTGGGCTGACAGGGGTGGTCAGCCCCAGCATTTT. This sequence encodes CAWADRGGQPQHF.